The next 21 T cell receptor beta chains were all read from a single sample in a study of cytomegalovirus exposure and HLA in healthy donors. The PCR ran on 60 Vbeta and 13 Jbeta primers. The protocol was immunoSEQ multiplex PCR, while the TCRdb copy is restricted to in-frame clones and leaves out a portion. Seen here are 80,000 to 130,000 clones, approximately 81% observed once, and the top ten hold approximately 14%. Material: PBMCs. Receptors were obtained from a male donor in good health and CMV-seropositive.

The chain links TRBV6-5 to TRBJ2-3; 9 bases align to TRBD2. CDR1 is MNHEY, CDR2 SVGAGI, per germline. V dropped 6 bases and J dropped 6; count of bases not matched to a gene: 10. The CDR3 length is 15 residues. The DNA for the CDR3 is TGTGCCAGCAGCCCCCCGGGACTAGCAGGCGATACGCAGTATTTT. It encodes CASSPPGLAGDTQYF.

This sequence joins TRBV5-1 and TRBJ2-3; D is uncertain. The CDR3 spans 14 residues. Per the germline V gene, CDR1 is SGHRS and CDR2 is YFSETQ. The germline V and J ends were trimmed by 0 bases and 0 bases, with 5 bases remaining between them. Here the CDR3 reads CASSLDSSTDTQYF. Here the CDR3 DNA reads TGCGCCAGCAGCTTGGACAGCAGCACAGATACGCAGTATTTT.

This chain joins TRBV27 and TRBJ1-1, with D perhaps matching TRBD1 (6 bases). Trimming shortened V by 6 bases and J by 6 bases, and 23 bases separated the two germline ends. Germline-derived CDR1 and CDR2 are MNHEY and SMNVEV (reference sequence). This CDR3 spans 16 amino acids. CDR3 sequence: CASRTLGQQSFSEAFF. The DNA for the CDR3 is TGTGCCAGCAGAACCCTGGGACAACAAAGTTTCTCTGAAGCTTTCTTT.

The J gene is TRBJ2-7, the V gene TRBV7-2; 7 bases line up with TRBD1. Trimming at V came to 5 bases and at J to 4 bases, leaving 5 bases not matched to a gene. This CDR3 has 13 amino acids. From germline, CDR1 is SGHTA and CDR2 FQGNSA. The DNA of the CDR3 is TGTGCCAGCAGCGCCGGCAGGGGGTACGAGCAGTACTTC. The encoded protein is CASSAGRGYEQYF. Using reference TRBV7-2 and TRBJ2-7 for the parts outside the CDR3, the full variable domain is GAGVSQSPSNKVTEKGKDVELRCDPISGHTALYWYRQSLGQGLEFLIYFQGNSAPDKSGLPSDRFSAERTGGSVSTLTIQRTQQEDSAVYLCASSAGRGYEQYFGPGTRLTVT.

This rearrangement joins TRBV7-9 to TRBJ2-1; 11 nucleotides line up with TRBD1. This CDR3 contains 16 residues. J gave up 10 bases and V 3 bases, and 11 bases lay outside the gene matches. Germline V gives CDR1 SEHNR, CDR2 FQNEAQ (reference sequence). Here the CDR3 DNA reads TGTGCCAGCAGCTTCACACGGGACAGGGGGTCTAAGGAGCAGTTCTTC. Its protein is CASSFTRDRGSKEQFF.

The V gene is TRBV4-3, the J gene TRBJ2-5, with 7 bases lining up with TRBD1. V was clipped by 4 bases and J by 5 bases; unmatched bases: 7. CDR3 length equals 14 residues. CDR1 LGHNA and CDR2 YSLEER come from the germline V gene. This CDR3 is CASSPGQVGETQYF. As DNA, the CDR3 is TGCGCCAGCAGCCCCGGACAGGTCGGGGAGACCCAGTACTTC.

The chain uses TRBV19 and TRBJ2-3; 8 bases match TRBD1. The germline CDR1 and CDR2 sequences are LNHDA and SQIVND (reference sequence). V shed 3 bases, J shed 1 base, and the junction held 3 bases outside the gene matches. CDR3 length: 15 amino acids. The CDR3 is CASSMPDRGTDTQYF. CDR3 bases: TGTGCCAGTAGTATGCCGGACAGGGGCACAGATACGCAGTATTTT. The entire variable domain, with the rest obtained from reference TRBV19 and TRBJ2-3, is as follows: DGGITQSPKYLFRKEGQNVTLSCEQNLNHDAMYWYRQDPGQGLRLIYYSQIVNDFQKGDIAEGYSVSREKKESFPLTVTSAQKNPTAFYLCASSMPDRGTDTQYFGPGTRLTVL.

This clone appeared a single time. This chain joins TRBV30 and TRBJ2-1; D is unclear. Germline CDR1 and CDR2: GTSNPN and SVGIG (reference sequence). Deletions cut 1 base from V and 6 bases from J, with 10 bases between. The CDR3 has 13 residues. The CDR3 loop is CAWSGGLFNEQFF. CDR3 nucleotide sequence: TGTGCCTGGAGTGGAGGCTTGTTCAATGAGCAGTTCTTC.

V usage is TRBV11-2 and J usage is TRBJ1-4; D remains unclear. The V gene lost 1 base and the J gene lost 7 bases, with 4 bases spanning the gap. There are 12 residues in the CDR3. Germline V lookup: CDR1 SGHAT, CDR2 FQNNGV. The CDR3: CASSLGAEKLFF. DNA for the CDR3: TGTGCCAGCAGCTTAGGAGCTGAAAAACTGTTTTTT.

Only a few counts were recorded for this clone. CDR3 region: CAWTGASPLHF. CDR3 in DNA: TGTGCCTGGACAGGGGCCTCACCCCTCCACTTT. The chain has TRBV30 and TRBJ1-6, with a weak D call TRBD1 (6 bases). V dropped 4 bases and J dropped 10 bases, with 8 bases sitting between them. The CDR3 sequence is 11 residues long. CDR1 and CDR2 from the germline V gene are GTSNPN and SVGIG (reference sequence).

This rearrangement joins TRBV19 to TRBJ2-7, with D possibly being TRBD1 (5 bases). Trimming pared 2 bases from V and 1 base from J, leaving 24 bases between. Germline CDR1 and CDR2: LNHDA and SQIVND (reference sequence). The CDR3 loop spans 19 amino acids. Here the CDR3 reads CASSITRDQGWGGSYEQYF. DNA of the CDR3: TGTGCCAGTAGTATAACCAGGGATCAGGGATGGGGTGGATCCTACGAGCAGTACTTC.

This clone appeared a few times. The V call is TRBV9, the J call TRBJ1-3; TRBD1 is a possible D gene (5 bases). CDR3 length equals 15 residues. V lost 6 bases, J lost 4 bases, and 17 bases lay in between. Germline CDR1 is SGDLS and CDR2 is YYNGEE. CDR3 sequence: CASTPGGLAGNTIYF. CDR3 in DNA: TGTGCCAGCACCCCCGGGGGGTTGGCCGGAAACACCATATATTTT.

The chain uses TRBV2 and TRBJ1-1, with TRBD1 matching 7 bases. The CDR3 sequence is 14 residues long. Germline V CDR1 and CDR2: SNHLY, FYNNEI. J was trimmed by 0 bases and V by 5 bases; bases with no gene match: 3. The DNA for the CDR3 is TGTGCCAGCAGTAGACAGGGTGTGAACACTGAAGCTTTCTTT. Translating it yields CASSRQGVNTEAFF. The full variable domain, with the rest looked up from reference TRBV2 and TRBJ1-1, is EPEVTQTPSHQVTQMGQEVILRCVPISNHLYFYWYRQILGQKVEFLVSFYNNEISEKSEIFDDQFSVERPDGSNFTLKIRSTKLEDSAMYFCASSRQGVNTEAFFGQGTRLTVV.

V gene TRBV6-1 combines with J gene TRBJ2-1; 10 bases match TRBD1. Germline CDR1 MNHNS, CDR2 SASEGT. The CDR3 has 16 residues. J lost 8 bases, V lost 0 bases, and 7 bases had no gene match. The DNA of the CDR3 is TGTGCCAGCAGTGAAGCCCCGGGACAGGGGAGCGATGAGCAGTTCTTC. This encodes CASSEAPGQGSDEQFF.

The CDR3 nucleotides are TGTGCCAGCAGCTTAGGACAGGGAATATCGTCACCCCTCCACTTT. Amino acid sequence: CASSLGQGISSPLHF. The rearrangement uses TRBV11-2 and TRBJ1-6; 7 bases align to TRBD1. V shed 1 base and J 10 bases; nucleotides not matched to a gene: 7. This CDR3 has 15 residues. Germline V lookup: CDR1 SGHAT, CDR2 FQNNGV.

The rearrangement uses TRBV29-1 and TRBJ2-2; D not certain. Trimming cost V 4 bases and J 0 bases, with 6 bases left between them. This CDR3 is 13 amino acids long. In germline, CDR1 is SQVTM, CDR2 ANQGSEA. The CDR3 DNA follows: TGCAGCGTTGGAGCTGCGAACACCGGGGAGCTGTTTTTT. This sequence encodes CSVGAANTGELFF.

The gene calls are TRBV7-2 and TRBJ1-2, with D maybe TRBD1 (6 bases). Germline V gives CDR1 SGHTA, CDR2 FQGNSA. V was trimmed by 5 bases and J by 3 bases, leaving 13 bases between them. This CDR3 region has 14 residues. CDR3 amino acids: CASSATGMDYGYTF. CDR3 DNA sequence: TGTGCCAGCAGCGCAACAGGGATGGACTATGGCTACACCTTC.

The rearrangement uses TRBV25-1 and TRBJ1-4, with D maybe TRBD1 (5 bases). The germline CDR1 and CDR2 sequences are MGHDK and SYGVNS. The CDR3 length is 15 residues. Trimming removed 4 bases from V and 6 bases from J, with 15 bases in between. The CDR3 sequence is CASSVRGRGDEKLFF. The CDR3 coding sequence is TGTGCCAGCAGTGTACGGGGGAGGGGTGATGAAAAACTGTTTTTT.

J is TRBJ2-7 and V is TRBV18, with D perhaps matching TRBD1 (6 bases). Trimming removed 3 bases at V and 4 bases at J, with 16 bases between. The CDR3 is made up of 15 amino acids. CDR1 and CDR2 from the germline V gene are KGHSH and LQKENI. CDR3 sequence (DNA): TGTGCCAGCTCACCTGGACAGACACTCGTATACGAGCAGTACTTC. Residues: CASSPGQTLVYEQYF.

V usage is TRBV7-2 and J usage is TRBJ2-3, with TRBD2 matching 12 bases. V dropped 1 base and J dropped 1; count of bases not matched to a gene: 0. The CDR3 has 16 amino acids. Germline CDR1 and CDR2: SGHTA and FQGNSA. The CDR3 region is CASSLGLAGGTDTQYF. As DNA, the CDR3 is TGTGCCAGCAGCTTAGGACTAGCGGGGGGCACAGATACGCAGTATTTT.

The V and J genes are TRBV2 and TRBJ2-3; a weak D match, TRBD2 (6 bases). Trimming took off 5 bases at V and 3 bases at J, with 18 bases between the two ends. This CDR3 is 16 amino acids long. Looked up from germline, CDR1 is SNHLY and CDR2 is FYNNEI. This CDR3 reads CASSRLVAATTDTQYF. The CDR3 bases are TGTGCCAGCAGTCGCCTGGTAGCGGCTACAACAGATACGCAGTATTTT.